The 26 T cell receptor beta chains below all came from one sample that was sequenced in a study of OX40 agonist ivuxolimab in advanced cancers. Sequencing used immunoSEQ multiplex PCR; TCRdb keeps in-frame clones, though not all of them. This repertoire shows approximately 79,000 clones, around 86% found once; its top ten account for 0.85% to 1%. The sequences come from CD4+ or CD8+ T cells sorted from blood, collected in a trial of the OX40 agonist ivuxolimab. These receptors came from an adult with an advanced solid tumor such as melanoma, head and neck, liver or kidney cancer.

V usage is TRBV12-5 and J usage is TRBJ2-7, with TRBD1 as a possible D gene (6 bases). The V end lost 7 bases, the J end lost 4 bases, and 20 bases lay between the germline ends. The CDR3 extends over 15 amino acids. CDR1 and CDR2 from the germline V gene are LGHNT and FRNRAP. CDR3 in amino acids: CASADESRGSYEQYF. CDR3 DNA: TGTGCTAGTGCCGATGAGTCCAGGGGCTCGTACGAGCAGTACTTC.

There are a few counts of this clone. The chain is built from TRBV19 and TRBJ2-7; 7 positions agree with TRBD1. The CDR3 is 16 amino acids. V shed 1 base and J 0 bases; nucleotides not matched to a gene: 6. Germline values: CDR1 LNHDA, CDR2 SQIVND (reference sequence). CDR3 protein: CASSIVRGQSSYEQYF. In nucleotides, the CDR3 is TGTGCCAGTAGTATAGTGAGGGGACAGAGCTCCTACGAGCAGTACTTC.

The V and J genes are TRBV7-6 and TRBJ2-2; D ambiguous. Germline V gives CDR1 SGHVS, CDR2 FNYEAQ. Trimming pared 6 bases from V and 5 bases from J, leaving 13 bases between. CDR3 length equals 14 residues. The CDR3 loop reads CASSRTVNTGELFF. The CDR3 DNA sequence: TGTGCCAGCAGTCGTACCGTCAATACCGGGGAGCTGTTTTTT. Based on the CDR3 plus reference TRBV7-6 and TRBJ2-2, the full variable domain is GAGVSQSPRYKVTKRGQDVALRCDPISGHVSLYWYRQALGQGPEFLTYFNYEAQQDKSGLPNDRFSAERPEGSISTLTIQRTEQRDSAMYRCASSRTVNTGELFFGEGSRLTVL.

The chain recombines TRBV19 with TRBJ1-2; D is ambiguous. Germline V gene sequence: CDR1 LNHDA, CDR2 SQIVND (reference sequence). The length of the CDR3 is 14 residues. Trimming left V 5 bases short and J 6 bases short, with 16 bases between. The CDR3 sequence: CASSDYKSTDGYTF. DNA for the CDR3: TGTGCCAGTAGTGACTATAAGTCAACGGATGGCTACACCTTC.

The V gene is TRBV7-9, the J gene TRBJ1-4; TRBD1 agrees at 7 bases. Germline V gene sequence: CDR1 SEHNR, CDR2 FQNEAQ (reference sequence). Losses at the gene ends were 2 bases for V and 2 bases for J; bases not matched to a gene: 5. This CDR3 contains 16 residues. For the CDR3, the DNA is TGTGCCAGCAGCTTACGGCAGGGGGGCACTAATGAAAAACTGTTTTTT. This translates into CASSLRQGGTNEKLFF.

The gene calls are TRBV6-5 and TRBJ1-1; possibly TRBD1 for D (5 bases). Germline-derived CDR1 and CDR2 are MNHEY and SVGAGI. V was pared by 7 bases and J by 2 bases, with 14 bases between. This CDR3 is built from 14 residues. The CDR3 spells CASTLDRPNTEAFF. CDR3 DNA sequence: TGTGCCAGCACCCTCGACAGACCCAACACTGAAGCTTTCTTT.

The chain carries TRBV7-3 and TRBJ2-2; 10 bases agree with TRBD2. Germline CDR1 is SGHTA and CDR2 is FQGTGA. This CDR3 has 14 amino acids. Losses at the gene ends were 6 bases for V and 5 bases for J; bases not matched to a gene: 3. The CDR3 is CASSSGLATGELFF. CDR3 coding DNA: TGTGCCAGCAGTTCGGGACTAGCGACCGGGGAGCTGTTTTTT.

This clone is a singleton in its sample. The chain couples TRBV7-2 to TRBJ2-7; 8 bases are a match to TRBD1. CDR3 length: 14 residues. CDR1 is SGHTA and CDR2 is FQGNSA in the germline V gene. J was trimmed by 1 base and V by 5 bases; bases with no gene match: 4. CDR3 sequence: CASSRQGSSYEQYF. DNA for the CDR3: TGTGCCAGCAGCAGACAGGGGTCGTCCTACGAGCAGTACTTC.

This rearrangement joins TRBV29-1 to TRBJ2-7, with 8 bases lining up with TRBD2. The V gene's germline CDR1 is SQVTM and CDR2 ANQGSEA. The CDR3 loop spans 15 amino acids. V lost 0 bases and J lost 2; bases outside the gene matches: 6. DNA for the CDR3: TGCAGCGTTGAAGATCTTACGGGAGGGGCCTACGAGCAGTACTTC. Its translation is CSVEDLTGGAYEQYF.

The chain joins TRBV6-1 to TRBJ1-3; no clear D. Germline V gives CDR1 MNHNS, CDR2 SASEGT. The length of the CDR3 is 14 residues. The ends were cut back, 6 bases at V and 4 bases at J, with 13 bases in the middle. The CDR3 sequence: CASRATEGGNTIYF. As DNA, the CDR3 is TGTGCCAGCAGGGCAACCGAAGGGGGAAACACCATATATTTT.

The rearrangement links TRBV7-2 to TRBJ1-5; a weak D match, TRBD1 (5 bases). The germline CDR1 and CDR2 sequences are SGHTA and FQGNSA. V lost 0 bases to trimming and J lost 3 bases, with 9 bases between them. This CDR3 region has 15 residues. The CDR3 is CASSLAGGPNQPQHF. The CDR3 region has the DNA TGTGCCAGCAGCTTAGCTGGGGGTCCCAATCAGCCCCAGCATTTT.

The CDR3 loop reads CASSPGSATNEKLFF. CDR3 coding DNA: TGTGCCAGCTCACCTGGGTCCGCAACTAATGAAAAACTGTTTTTT. The rearrangement uses TRBV18 and TRBJ1-4; no definite D call. Germline V lookup: CDR1 KGHSH, CDR2 LQKENI. The CDR3 has 15 residues. Trimming took off 3 bases at V and 0 bases at J, with 8 bases between the two ends.

This clone occurred a few times. The V call is TRBV5-1, the J call TRBJ2-2; 12 nucleotides agree with TRBD2. Germline V gives CDR1 SGHRS, CDR2 YFSETQ. With V trimmed by 4 bases and J by 7 bases, 11 bases remained unmatched. This CDR3 is 17 amino acids long. The CDR3 nucleotides are TGCGCCAGCAGCCGGAAACCTAGCGGGGGGGCCGGCGGGGAGCTGTTTTTT. This codes for CASSRKPSGGAGGELFF. The complete variable domain, with remaining parts taken from reference TRBV5-1 and TRBJ2-2, reads KAGVTQTPRYLIKTRGQQVTLSCSPISGHRSVSWYQQTPGQGLQFLFEYFSETQRNKGNFPGRFSGRQFSNSRSEMNVSTLELGDSALYLCASSRKPSGGAGGELFFGEGSRLTVL.

CDR3 coding DNA: TGTGCCACCAGCAGAGACTCCGGGACAGGGAGTAACTATGGCTACACCTTC. This encodes CATSRDSGTGSNYGYTF. The chain has TRBV15 and TRBJ1-2; 9 bases fit TRBD1. CDR3 length equals 17 residues. Germline assignment: CDR1 LNHNV and CDR2 YYDKDF (reference sequence). Trimming took 0 bases from V and 1 from J; bases not matched to a gene: 6. Looking up the rest from reference TRBV15 and TRBJ1-2 gives the full variable domain: DAMVIQNPRYQVTQFGKPVTLSCSQTLNHNVMYWYQQKSSQAPKLLFHYYDKDFNNEADTPDNFQSRRPNTSFCFLDIRSPGLGDTAMYLCATSRDSGTGSNYGYTFGSGTRLTVV.

The V call is TRBV7-3, the J call TRBJ1-3; D is unclear. The CDR3 runs 15 residues. Trimming cost V 2 bases and J 1 base, with 9 bases left between them. From germline, CDR1 is SGHTA and CDR2 FQGTGA. The CDR3 DNA reads as TGTGCCAGCAGCTTAGGGCCCGGATCTGGAAACACCATATATTTT. This translates into CASSLGPGSGNTIYF.

This rearrangement joins TRBV2 to TRBJ1-1, with no clear D. Germline V gene data show CDR1 as SNHLY and CDR2 as FYNNEI. V was cut by 8 bases and J by 2 bases, with 3 bases left in between. The CDR3 contains 10 residues. CDR3 DNA: TGTGCCAGCTATAACACTGAAGCTTTCTTT. It yields the protein CASYNTEAFF.

The rearrangement joins TRBV4-1 to TRBJ1-6; a possible D gene is TRBD1 (5 bases). Trimming removed 4 bases from V and 0 bases from J, with 13 bases in between. The CDR3 totals 17 residues. CDR1 and CDR2 (germline): MGHRA, YSYEKL. This CDR3 reads CASSPRDLSSYNSPLHF. DNA of the CDR3: TGCGCCAGCAGCCCCAGGGACCTAAGCTCCTATAATTCACCCCTCCACTTT.

This chain joins TRBV2 and TRBJ2-7, with D unclear. The CDR3 length is 12 residues. Trimming took off 7 bases at V and 4 bases at J, with 11 bases between the two ends. Germline CDR1 reads SNHLY; CDR2 reads FYNNEI. CDR3 sequence: CASTGKTYEQYF. The DNA of the CDR3 is TGTGCCAGCACCGGCAAGACTTACGAGCAGTACTTC.

V and J are TRBV2 and TRBJ1-3, with no clear D. V was trimmed by 6 bases and J by 4 bases, leaving 13 bases between them. CDR1 is SNHLY and CDR2 is FYNNEI in the germline V gene. The CDR3 has 14 residues. Here the CDR3 DNA reads TGTGCCAGCAGAAGGGAGGTAGCCGGAAACACCATATATTTT. Protein: CASRREVAGNTIYF.

V gene TRBV5-4 combines with J gene TRBJ1-1, with D perhaps matching TRBD1 (5 bases). The V end was cut by 0 bases, the J end by 5 bases, with 14 bases between. Germline lookup yields CDR1 SGHNT and CDR2 YYREEE (reference sequence). This CDR3 spans 15 amino acids. CDR3: CASSLAPGARTEAFF. CDR3 DNA: TGTGCCAGCAGCTTGGCCCCCGGGGCGCGGACTGAAGCTTTCTTT. Variable domain in full (rest from reference TRBV5-4 and TRBJ1-1): ETGVTQSPTHLIKTRGQQVTLRCSSQSGHNTVSWYQQALGQGPQFIFQYYREEENGRGNFPPRFSGLQFPNYSSELNVNALELDDSALYLCASSLAPGARTEAFFGQGTRLTVV.

The chain is built from TRBV11-1 and TRBJ1-1; D remains unclear. The V end lost 0 bases, the J end lost 7 bases, and 9 bases lay between the germline ends. From germline, CDR1 is SGHAT and CDR2 FQDESV (reference sequence). The CDR3 contains 13 residues. The CDR3 nucleotides read TGTGCCAGCAGCTTAGCGCGTACGGATGAAGCTTTCTTT. Protein: CASSLARTDEAFF.

This chain links TRBV6-6 with TRBJ2-1; D gene unclear. Germline assignment: CDR1 MNHNY and CDR2 SVGAGI (reference sequence). The CDR3 is made up of 11 amino acids. V was cut by 3 bases and J by 10 bases, with 7 bases left in between. CDR3 sequence reads: CASSYATEQFF. CDR3 in DNA: TGTGCCAGCAGTTATGCGACCGAGCAGTTCTTC.

The chain uses TRBV5-4 and TRBJ1-3, with D possibly TRBD1 on 5 matching bases. Germline CDR1 reads SGHNT; CDR2 reads YYREEE (reference sequence). V shed 0 bases and J shed 3 bases, with 10 bases lying between them. The CDR3 has 15 amino acids. The CDR3 sequence is CASSLGGKDGNTIYF. The CDR3 DNA reads TGTGCCAGCAGCTTGGGGGGGAAAGATGGAAACACCATATATTTT.

V is TRBV5-5 and J is TRBJ1-1; D not certain. V lost 4 bases and J lost 0, with 10 bases in between. Germline values: CDR1 SGHKS, CDR2 YYEKEE (reference sequence). The CDR3 totals 14 residues. DNA for the CDR3: TGTGCCAGCAGCATCAGGAATATGAACACTGAAGCTTTCTTT. Translation gives CASSIRNMNTEAFF. Combining the CDR3 with reference TRBV5-5 and TRBJ1-1 gives the whole variable domain DAGVTQSPTHLIKTRGQQVTLRCSPISGHKSVSWYQQVLGQGPQFIFQYYEKEERGRGNFPDRFSARQFPNYSSELNVNALLLGDSALYLCASSIRNMNTEAFFGQGTRLTVV.

The table lists this clone with a few counts. The rearrangement links TRBV6-1 to TRBJ1-2; D is uncertain. Germline V gene lookup returns CDR1 MNHNS and CDR2 SASEGT. The length of the CDR3 is 15 residues. Trimming cost V 1 base and J 3 bases, with 12 bases left between them. The CDR3 nucleotides are TGTGCCAGCAGTGAAGGGCGGTTTTTCGACTATGGCTACACCTTC. Its protein product is CASSEGRFFDYGYTF.

V and J are TRBV10-2 and TRBJ2-5; 8 bases match TRBD1. V was pared by 6 bases and J by 3 bases, with 12 bases of the junction left unmatched. The CDR3 has 16 amino acids. Germline-derived CDR1 and CDR2 are WSHSY and SAAADI. DNA for the CDR3: TGCGCCAGCAGGCATAGCGACAGGGGAGGAGAAGAGACCCAGTACTTC. It specifies CASRHSDRGGEETQYF.